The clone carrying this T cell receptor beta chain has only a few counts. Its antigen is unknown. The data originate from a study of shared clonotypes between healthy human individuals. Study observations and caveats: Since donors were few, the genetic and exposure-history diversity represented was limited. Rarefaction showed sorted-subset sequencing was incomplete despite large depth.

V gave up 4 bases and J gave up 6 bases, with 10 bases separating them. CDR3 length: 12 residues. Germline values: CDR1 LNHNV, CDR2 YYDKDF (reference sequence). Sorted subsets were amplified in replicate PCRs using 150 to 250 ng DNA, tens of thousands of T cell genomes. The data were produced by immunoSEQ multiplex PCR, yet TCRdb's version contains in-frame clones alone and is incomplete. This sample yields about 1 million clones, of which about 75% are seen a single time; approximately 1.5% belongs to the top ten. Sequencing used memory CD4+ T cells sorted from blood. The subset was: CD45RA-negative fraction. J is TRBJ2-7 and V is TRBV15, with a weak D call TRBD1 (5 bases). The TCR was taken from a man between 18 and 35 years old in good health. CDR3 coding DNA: TGTGCCACCAGCAAGGGGTCCGGCGAGCAGTACTTC. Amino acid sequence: CATSKGSGEQYF.